This passage covers 17 T cell receptor beta chains from one sample sequenced in a study of blood T cell repertoires in COVID-19. The method was immunoSEQ multiplex PCR; TCRdb's version includes in-frame clones alone and lacks a portion of them. The table lists about 200,000 clones, around 84% of them singletons. The sequencing sample was made of peripheral blood. The receptors stem from an elderly woman with acute or convalescent COVID-19.

The gene calls are TRBV11-3 and TRBJ2-2; weak D call: TRBD1 (6 bases). Germline CDR1 SGHNT, CDR2 YENEEA. The CDR3 has 12 residues. Trimming took 4 bases from V and 9 from J, leaving 9 bases between them. CDR3 coding DNA: TGTGCCAGCAGCTACAGGGTCCGGGAGCTGTTTTTT. This gives the protein CASSYRVRELFF. The full variable domain, completed using reference TRBV11-3 and TRBJ2-2, is EAGVVQSPRYKIIEKKQPVAFWCNPISGHNTLYWYLQNLGQGPELLIRYENEEAVDDSQLPKDRFSAERLKGVDSTLKIQPAELGDSAVYLCASSYRVRELFFGEGSRLTVL.

The rearrangement joins TRBV27 to TRBJ2-3; 10 bases line up with TRBD1. The V gene's germline CDR1 is MNHEY and CDR2 SMNVEV (reference sequence). The CDR3 runs 16 residues. Trimming took 3 bases from V and 6 from J; bases not matched to a gene: 9. The CDR3: CASSFLGTGAGDTQYF. The CDR3 nucleotides read TGTGCCAGCAGTTTCCTTGGGACAGGGGCTGGCGATACGCAGTATTTT.

The chain carries TRBV19 and TRBJ2-5; D perhaps matches TRBD1 (5 bases). With 7 bases removed from V and 2 bases from J, the gap between germline ends came to 11 bases. Germline loops: CDR1 LNHDA, CDR2 SQIVND (reference sequence). CDR3 length equals 13 residues. CDR3 coding DNA: TGTGCCAGTAAGGCAGGGCCTCAAGAGACCCAGTACTTC. Its translation is CASKAGPQETQYF.

The chain employs TRBV30 and TRBJ1-5, with 7 bases fitting TRBD1. The germline gives CDR1 GTSNPN, CDR2 SVGIG (reference sequence). V was pared by 6 bases and J by 5 bases, with 7 bases of the junction left unmatched. This CDR3 region has 13 residues. The DNA of the CDR3 is TGTGCCTGTGACAGGGATGTCGATCAGCCCCAGCATTTT. Encoded protein: CACDRDVDQPQHF.

This chain connects TRBV29-1 to TRBJ1-1, with 9 bases fitting TRBD1. Germline values: CDR1 SQVTM, CDR2 ANQGSEA. The CDR3 has 14 residues. V shed 7 bases, J shed 5 bases, and the junction held 11 bases outside the gene matches. CDR3 nucleotide sequence: TGCAGCGCTCGAACCGGGACAGGGTTGACTGAAGCTTTCTTT. Its protein product is CSARTGTGLTEAFF. Filled out from reference TRBV29-1 and TRBJ1-1, the complete variable domain reads SAVISQKPSRDICQRGTSLTIQCQVDSQVTMMFWYRQQPGQSLTLIATANQGSEATYESGFVIDKFPISRPNLTFSTLTVSNMSPEDSSIYLCSARTGTGLTEAFFGQGTRLTVV.

The chain is built from TRBV5-6 and TRBJ2-2; TRBD1 might be the D (6 bases). CDR3 length: 15 amino acids. Trimming stripped 2 bases from V and 3 bases from J, with 11 bases between. Germline CDR1 is SGHDT and CDR2 is YYEEEE. This CDR3 reads CASSFQGIYTGELFF. For the CDR3, the DNA is TGTGCCAGCAGCTTTCAGGGGATCTACACCGGGGAGCTGTTTTTT. The variable domain in full, with the rest retrieved from reference TRBV5-6 and TRBJ2-2, is DAGVTQSPTHLIKTRGQQVTLRCSPKSGHDTVSWYQQALGQGPQFIFQYYEEEERQRGNFPDRFSGHQFPNYSSELNVNALLLGDSALYLCASSFQGIYTGELFFGEGSRLTVL.

This clone was seen once. This chain joins TRBV18 and TRBJ2-1, with D tentatively TRBD2 (6 bases). CDR1 and CDR2 from the germline V gene are KGHSH and LQKENI. This CDR3 comprises 16 residues. The V gene lost 3 bases and the J gene lost 1 base, with 13 bases spanning the gap. CDR3 DNA: TGTGCCAGCTCACCGGTGGGGAGGCGGTCCTACAATGAGCAGTTCTTC. This translates into CASSPVGRRSYNEQFF.

The rearrangement links TRBV5-4 to TRBJ1-2; possibly TRBD1 for D (5 bases). The CDR3 extends over 13 amino acids. Germline V gene data show CDR1 as SGHNT and CDR2 as YYREEE (reference sequence). With 0 bases removed from V and 7 bases from J, the gap between germline ends came to 10 bases. CDR3: CASSLVRRGGYTF. CDR3 nucleotide sequence: TGTGCCAGCAGCTTGGTGCGGAGGGGTGGCTACACCTTC. The full variable domain, its missing parts supplied by reference TRBV5-4 and TRBJ1-2, is ETGVTQSPTHLIKTRGQQVTLRCSSQSGHNTVSWYQQALGQGPQFIFQYYREEENGRGNFPPRFSGLQFPNYSSELNVNALELDDSALYLCASSLVRRGGYTFGSGTRLTVV.

This rearrangement joins TRBV7-2 to TRBJ1-6, with 7 bases identical to TRBD1. Germline V gene data show CDR1 as SGHTA and CDR2 as FQGNSA. The CDR3 is made up of 15 amino acids. The J segment lost 7 bases and the V segment lost 1 base, leaving 4 bases of the junction unmatched. The CDR3 loop reads CASSLVGGANSPLHF. CDR3 DNA: TGTGCCAGCAGCTTAGTAGGGGGCGCGAATTCACCCCTCCACTTT.

This clone was recorded a few times. The chain links TRBV5-4 to TRBJ1-1; the match to TRBD1 covers 8 bases. Germline values: CDR1 SGHNT, CDR2 YYREEE (reference sequence). The CDR3 is 13 residues long. The J segment lost 5 bases and the V segment lost 0 bases, leaving 0 bases of the junction unmatched. This chain's CDR3 is CASSLDRGTEAFF. In DNA form, the CDR3 reads TGTGCCAGCAGCTTGGACAGGGGGACTGAAGCTTTCTTT.

V and J are TRBV5-1 and TRBJ2-1; TRBD2 aligns across 7 bases. The ends lost 2 bases at V and 6 bases at J; junction bases unmatched: 2. CDR3 size: 13 residues. Looked up from germline, CDR1 is SGHRS and CDR2 is YFSETQ. The CDR3 is CASSFSGTNEQFF. CDR3 nucleotides: TGCGCCAGCAGCTTCAGCGGGACCAATGAGCAGTTCTTC.

This sequence joins TRBV5-1 and TRBJ2-2; D is perhaps TRBD1 (6 bases). Germline CDR1 is SGHRS and CDR2 is YFSETQ. Trimming cost V 1 base and J 5 bases, with 9 bases left between them. The CDR3 loop spans 14 amino acids. CDR3: CASSLSGTTGELFF. CDR3 sequence (DNA): TGCGCCAGCAGCTTGAGTGGGACAACCGGGGAGCTGTTTTTT.

The J gene is TRBJ2-7, the V gene TRBV4-3; D is perhaps TRBD2 (6 bases). The CDR3 is 16 residues long. CDR1 LGHNA and CDR2 YSLEER come from the germline V gene. V lost 3 bases, J lost 2 bases, and 17 bases lay in between. As DNA, the CDR3 is TGCGCCAGCAGCCAGGCTGGGGTTGGAGGGGCCTACGAGCAGTACTTC. Its translation is CASSQAGVGGAYEQYF.

This clone was found once. The chain has TRBV5-5 and TRBJ2-6, with 7 bases lining up with TRBD1. Germline V lookup: CDR1 SGHKS, CDR2 YYEKEE (reference sequence). The CDR3 runs 19 residues. With 2 bases clipped from V and 0 bases from J, the junction kept 11 bases outside the gene matches. In DNA, the CDR3 is TGTGCCAGCAGCTTCGGCCCTAACAGGGGATTCTCTGGGGCCAACGTCCTGACTTTC. Translating gives CASSFGPNRGFSGANVLTF.

The chain employs TRBV27 and TRBJ1-1; no reliable D call. CDR1 is MNHEY and CDR2 is SMNVEV in the germline V gene (reference sequence). The CDR3 sequence is 14 residues long. The ends were cut back, 2 bases at V and 1 base at J, with 8 bases in the middle. The chain's CDR3 is CASSLIFPNTEAFF. In DNA, the CDR3 is TGTGCCAGCAGTTTAATCTTTCCGAACACTGAAGCTTTCTTT.

The V gene is TRBV7-9, the J gene TRBJ2-7, with 7 bases that match TRBD2. V shed 3 bases and J 2 bases; nucleotides not matched to a gene: 16. Germline V gives CDR1 SEHNR, CDR2 FQNEAQ (reference sequence). The CDR3 totals 18 residues. Written as DNA, the CDR3 is TGTGCCAGCAGCTTGCCTTCTGGGAGGGTGTCCCAGACCTACGAGCAGTACTTC. Its translation: CASSLPSGRVSQTYEQYF.

V usage is TRBV21-1 and J usage is TRBJ2-1; the DNA was not compared with TRBD2, the D call given in the table. TRBV21-1 is flagged as a pseudogene. This CDR3 comprises 18 residues. This chain's CDR3 is CASSKGRWWETSYNEQFF. The CDR3 DNA is TGTGCCAGCAGCAAAGGGAGATGGTGGGAGACCTCCTACAATGAGCAGTTCTTC.